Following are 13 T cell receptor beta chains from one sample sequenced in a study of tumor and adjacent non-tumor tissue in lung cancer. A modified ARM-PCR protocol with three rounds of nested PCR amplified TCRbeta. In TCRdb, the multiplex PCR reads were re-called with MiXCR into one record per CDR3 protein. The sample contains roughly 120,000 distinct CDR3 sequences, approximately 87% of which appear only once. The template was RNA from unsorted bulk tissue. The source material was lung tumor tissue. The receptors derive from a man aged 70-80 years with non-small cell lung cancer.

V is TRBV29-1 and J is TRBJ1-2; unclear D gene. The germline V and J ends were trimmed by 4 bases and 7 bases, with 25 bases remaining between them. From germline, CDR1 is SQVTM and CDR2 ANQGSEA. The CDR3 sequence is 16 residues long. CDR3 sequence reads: CSVVPYRSTGEVGYTF. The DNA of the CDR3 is TGCAGCGTTGTCCCCTATCGATCCACGGGAGAAGTTGGCTACACCTTC.

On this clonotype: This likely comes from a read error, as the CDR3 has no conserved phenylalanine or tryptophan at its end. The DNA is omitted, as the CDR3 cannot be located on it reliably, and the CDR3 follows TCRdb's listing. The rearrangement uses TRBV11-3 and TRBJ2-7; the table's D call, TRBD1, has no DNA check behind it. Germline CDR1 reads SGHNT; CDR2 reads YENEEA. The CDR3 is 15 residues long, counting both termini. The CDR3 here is CASSLDGATSYEHYI.

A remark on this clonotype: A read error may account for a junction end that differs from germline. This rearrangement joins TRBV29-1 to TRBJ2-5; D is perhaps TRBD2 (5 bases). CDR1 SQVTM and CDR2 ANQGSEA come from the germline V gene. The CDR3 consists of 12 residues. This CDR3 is CSLEVGRETQYF. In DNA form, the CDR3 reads TGTAGCCTTGAAGTAGGGAGAGAGACCCAGTACTTC.

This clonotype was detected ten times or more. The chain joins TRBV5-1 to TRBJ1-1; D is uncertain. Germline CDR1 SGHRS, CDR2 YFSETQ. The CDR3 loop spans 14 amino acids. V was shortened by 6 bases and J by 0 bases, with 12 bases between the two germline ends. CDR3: CASTEGLMNTEAFF. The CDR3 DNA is TGCGCCAGCACCGAGGGTTTAATGAACACTGAAGCTTTCTTT.

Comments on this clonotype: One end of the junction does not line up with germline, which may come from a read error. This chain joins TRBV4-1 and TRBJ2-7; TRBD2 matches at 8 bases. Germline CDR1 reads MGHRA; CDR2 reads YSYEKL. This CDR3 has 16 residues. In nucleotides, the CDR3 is TGCGCCAGCAACCAAGATGAAGGCGGGGGGTCCTACGAGCAGTACTTC. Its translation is CASNQDEGGGSYEQYF.

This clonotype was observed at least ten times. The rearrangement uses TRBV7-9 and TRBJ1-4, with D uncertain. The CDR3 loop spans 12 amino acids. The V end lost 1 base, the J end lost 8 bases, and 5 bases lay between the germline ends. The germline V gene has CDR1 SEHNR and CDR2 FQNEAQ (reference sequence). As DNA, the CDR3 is TGTGCCAGCAGCTTAGGGGGAGAAAAACTGTTTTTT. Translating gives CASSLGGEKLFF.

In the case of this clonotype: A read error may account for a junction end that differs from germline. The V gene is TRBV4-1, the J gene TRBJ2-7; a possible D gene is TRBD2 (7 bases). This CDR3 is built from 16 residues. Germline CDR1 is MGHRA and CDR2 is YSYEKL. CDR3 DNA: TGCGCCAGCAGCCGGACACTAGCGAGGGAGGGGGACGAGCAGCACTTC. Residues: CASSRTLAREGDEQHF.

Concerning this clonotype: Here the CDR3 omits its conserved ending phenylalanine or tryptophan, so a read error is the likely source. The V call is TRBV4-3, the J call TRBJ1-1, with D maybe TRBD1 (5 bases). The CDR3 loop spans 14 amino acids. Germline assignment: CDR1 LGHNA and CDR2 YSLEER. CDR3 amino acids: CAISQDLGDGKAFL. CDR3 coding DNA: TGCGCCATCAGCCAAGATCTTGGGGACGGGAAAGCTTTCCTT.

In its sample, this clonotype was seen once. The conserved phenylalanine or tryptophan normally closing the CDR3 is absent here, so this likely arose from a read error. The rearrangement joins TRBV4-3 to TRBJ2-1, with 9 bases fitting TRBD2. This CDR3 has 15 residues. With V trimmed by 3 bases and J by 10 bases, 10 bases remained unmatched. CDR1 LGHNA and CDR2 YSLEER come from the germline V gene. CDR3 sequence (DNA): TGCGCCAGCAGCCATCTTCTAGCGGGATGGCAGGAGCAGTTCATC. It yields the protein CASSHLLAGWQEQFI.

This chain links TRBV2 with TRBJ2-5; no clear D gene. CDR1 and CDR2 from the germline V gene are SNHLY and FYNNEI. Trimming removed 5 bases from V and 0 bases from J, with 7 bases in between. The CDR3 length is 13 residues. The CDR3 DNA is TGTGCCAGCAGTAGCCAGTACCAAGAGACCCAGTACTTC. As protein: CASSSQYQETQYF.

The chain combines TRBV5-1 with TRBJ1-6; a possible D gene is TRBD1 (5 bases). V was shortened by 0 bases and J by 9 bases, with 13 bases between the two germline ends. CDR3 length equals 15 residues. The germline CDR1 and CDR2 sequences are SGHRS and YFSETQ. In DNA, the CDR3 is TGCGCCAGCAGCTTGGACAGGTCGTCAATTTCACCCCTCCACTTT. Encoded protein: CASSLDRSSISPLHF.

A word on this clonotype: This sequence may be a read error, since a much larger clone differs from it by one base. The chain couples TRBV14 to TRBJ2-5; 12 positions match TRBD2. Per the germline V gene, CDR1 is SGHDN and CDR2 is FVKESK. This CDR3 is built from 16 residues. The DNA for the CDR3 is TGTGGCAGCAGCCACTGGACTAGCGGGAAACAAGAGACCCAGTACTTC. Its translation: CGSSHWTSGKQETQYF.

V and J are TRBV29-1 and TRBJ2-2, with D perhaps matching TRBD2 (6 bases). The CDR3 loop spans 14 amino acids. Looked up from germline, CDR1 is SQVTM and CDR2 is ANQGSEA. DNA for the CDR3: TGCATCGCTGACGTACTGGGGGGCACCGGGGAGCTGTTTTTT. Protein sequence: CIADVLGGTGELFF.